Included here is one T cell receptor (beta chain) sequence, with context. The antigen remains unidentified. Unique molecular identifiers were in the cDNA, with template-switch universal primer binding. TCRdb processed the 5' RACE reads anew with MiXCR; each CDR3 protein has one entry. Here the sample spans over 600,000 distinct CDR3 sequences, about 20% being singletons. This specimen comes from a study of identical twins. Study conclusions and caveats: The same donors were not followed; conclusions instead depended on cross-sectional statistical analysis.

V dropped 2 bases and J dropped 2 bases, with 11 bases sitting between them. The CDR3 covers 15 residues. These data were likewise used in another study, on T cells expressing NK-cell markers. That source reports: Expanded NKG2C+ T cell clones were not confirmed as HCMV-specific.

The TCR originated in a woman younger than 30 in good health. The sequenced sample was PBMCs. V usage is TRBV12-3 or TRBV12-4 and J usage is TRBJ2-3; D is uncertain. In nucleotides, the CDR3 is TGTGCCAGCAGTTTAACCGAGCTCCCCACAGATACGCAGTATTTT. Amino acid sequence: CASSLTELPTDTQYF.